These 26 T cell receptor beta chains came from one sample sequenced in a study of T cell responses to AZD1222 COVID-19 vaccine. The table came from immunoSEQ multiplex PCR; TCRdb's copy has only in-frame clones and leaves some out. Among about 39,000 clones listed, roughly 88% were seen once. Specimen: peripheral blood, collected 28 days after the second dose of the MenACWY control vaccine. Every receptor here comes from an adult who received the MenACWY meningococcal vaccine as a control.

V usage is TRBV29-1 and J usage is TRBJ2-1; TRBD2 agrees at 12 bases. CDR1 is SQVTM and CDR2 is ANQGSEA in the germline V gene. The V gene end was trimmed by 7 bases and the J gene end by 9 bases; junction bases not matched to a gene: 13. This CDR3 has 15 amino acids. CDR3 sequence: CSGSSLAGGRREQFF. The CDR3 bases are TGCAGCGGATCGTCTCTAGCGGGAGGGCGGCGTGAGCAGTTCTTC.

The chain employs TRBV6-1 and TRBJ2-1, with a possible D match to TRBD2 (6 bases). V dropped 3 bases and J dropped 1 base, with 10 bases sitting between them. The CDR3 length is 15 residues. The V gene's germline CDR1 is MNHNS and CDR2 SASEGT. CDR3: CASSERGFSYNEQFF. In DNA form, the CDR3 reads TGTGCCAGCAGTGAGCGGGGCTTTTCCTACAATGAGCAGTTCTTC.

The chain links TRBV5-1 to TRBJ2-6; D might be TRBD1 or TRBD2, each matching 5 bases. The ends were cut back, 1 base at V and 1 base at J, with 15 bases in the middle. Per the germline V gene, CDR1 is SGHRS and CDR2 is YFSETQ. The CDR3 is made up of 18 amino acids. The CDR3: CASSLRATWGSGANVLTF. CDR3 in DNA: TGCGCCAGCAGCTTGAGGGCGACATGGGGGTCTGGGGCCAACGTCCTGACTTTC.

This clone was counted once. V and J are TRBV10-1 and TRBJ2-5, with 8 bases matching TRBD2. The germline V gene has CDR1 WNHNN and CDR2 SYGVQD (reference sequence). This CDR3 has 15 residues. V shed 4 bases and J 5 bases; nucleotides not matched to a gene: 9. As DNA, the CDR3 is TGCGCCAGCAGTGTGAGGGGAGCGGGAGTGGAGACCCAGTACTTC. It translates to CASSVRGAGVETQYF.

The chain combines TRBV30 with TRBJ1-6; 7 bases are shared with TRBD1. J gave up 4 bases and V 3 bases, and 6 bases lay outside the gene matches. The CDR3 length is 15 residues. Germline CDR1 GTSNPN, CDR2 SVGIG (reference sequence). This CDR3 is CAWSSPGQYNSPLHF. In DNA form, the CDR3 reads TGTGCCTGGAGCAGTCCGGGACAGTATAATTCACCCCTCCACTTT.

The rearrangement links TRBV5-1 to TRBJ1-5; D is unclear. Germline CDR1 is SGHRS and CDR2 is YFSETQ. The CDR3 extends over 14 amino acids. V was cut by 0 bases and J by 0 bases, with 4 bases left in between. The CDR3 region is CASSLGNSNQPQHF. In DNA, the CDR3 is TGCGCCAGCAGCTTGGGAAATAGCAATCAGCCCCAGCATTTT.

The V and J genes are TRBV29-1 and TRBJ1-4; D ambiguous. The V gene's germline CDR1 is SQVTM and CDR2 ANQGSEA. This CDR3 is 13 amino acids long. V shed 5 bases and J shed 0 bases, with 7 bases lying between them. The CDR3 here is CSVRRTTNEKLFF. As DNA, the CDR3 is TGCAGCGTTCGACGGACAACTAATGAAAAACTGTTTTTT.

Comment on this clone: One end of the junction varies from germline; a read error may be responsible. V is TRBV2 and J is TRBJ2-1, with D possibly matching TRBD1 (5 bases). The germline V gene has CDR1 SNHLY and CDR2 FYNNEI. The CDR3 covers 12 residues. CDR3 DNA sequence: TGTGCTAGCAGGGTGAGTTACAGTGAGCAGTTCTTC. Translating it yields CASRVSYSEQFF.

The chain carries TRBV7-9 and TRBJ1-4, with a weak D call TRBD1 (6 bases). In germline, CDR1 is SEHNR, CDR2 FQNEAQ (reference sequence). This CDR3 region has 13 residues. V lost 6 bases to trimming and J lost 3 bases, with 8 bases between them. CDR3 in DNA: TGTGCCAGCAGAAGGGGGGCTAATGAAAAACTGTTTTTT. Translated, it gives CASRRGANEKLFF.

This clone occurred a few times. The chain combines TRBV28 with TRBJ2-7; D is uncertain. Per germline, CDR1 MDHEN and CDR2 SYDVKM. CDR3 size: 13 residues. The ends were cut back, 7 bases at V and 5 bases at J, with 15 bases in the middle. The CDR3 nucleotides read TGTGCCAGCACCTGGGCAGACGGCGACGAGCAGTACTTC. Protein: CASTWADGDEQYF.

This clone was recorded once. CDR3 coding DNA: TGTGCCAGCAGCTTAGCCCGTGCCGGGGAGCTGTTTTTT. Its translation: CASSLARAGELFF. The V gene is TRBV7-2, the J gene TRBJ2-2; D not resolved. Germline V lookup: CDR1 SGHTA, CDR2 FQGNSA. V was clipped by 0 bases and J by 6 bases, with 5 bases between them. This CDR3 contains 13 residues.

CDR3 nucleotides: TGTGCCGTCCGGAGTCCAGGCTATGGCTACACCTTC. It yields the protein CAVRSPGYGYTF. J is TRBJ1-2 and V is TRBV25-1; D is unclear. Per the germline V gene, CDR1 is MGHDK and CDR2 is SYGVNS. V shed 11 bases and J shed 4 bases, with 14 bases lying between them. The CDR3 runs 12 residues.

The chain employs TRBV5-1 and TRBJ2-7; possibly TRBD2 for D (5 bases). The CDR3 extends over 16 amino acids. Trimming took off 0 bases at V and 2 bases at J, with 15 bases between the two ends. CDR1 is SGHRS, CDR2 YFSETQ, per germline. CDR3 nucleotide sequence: TGCGCCAGCAGCTTGGCCGGGGTGGTCAATGCCTACGAGCAGTACTTC. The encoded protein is CASSLAGVVNAYEQYF.

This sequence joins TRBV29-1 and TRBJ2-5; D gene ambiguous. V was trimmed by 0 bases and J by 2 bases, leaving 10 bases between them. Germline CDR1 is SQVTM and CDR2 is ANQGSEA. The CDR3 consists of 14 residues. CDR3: CSVEDGSTQETQYF. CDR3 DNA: TGCAGCGTTGAAGATGGCTCTACGCAAGAGACCCAGTACTTC.

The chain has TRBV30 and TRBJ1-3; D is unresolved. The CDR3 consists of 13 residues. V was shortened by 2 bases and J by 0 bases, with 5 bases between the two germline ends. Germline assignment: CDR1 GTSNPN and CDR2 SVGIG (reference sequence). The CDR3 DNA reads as TGTGCCTGGAGTACTACCTCTGGAAACACCATATATTTT. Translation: CAWSTTSGNTIYF.

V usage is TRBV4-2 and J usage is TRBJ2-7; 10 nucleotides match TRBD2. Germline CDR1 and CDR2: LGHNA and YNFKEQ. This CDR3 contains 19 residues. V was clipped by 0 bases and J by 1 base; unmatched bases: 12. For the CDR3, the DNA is TGTGCCAGCAGCCAAGATGGGCTAGCGGGAGCCACAAGGTCCTACGAGCAGTACTTC. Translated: CASSQDGLAGATRSYEQYF.

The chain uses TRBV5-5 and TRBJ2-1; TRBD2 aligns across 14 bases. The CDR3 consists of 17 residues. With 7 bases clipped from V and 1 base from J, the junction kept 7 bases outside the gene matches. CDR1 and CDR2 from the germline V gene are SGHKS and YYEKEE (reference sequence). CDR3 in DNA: TGTGCCAGCGAGGGACTAGCGGGAGATGGGTCCTACAATGAGCAGTTCTTC. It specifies CASEGLAGDGSYNEQFF.

The CDR3 spells CASSIVKGDEQFF. CDR3 sequence (DNA): TGTGCCAGTAGTATAGTAAAGGGCGATGAGCAGTTCTTC. V and J are TRBV19 and TRBJ2-1; D not resolved. Germline V CDR1 and CDR2: LNHDA, SQIVND (reference sequence). V gave up 1 base and J gave up 8 bases, with 9 bases separating them. This CDR3 is built from 13 residues.

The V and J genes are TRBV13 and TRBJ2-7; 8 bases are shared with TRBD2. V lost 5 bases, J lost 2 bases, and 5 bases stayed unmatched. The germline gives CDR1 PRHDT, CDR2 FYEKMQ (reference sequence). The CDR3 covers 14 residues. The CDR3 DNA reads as TGTGCCAGCAGCCCCGGGACTAGAACCTACGAGCAGTACTTC. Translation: CASSPGTRTYEQYF.

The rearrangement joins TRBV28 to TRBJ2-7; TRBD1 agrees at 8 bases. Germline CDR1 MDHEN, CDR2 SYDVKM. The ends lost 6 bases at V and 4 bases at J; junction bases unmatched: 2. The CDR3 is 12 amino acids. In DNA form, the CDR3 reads TGTGCCAGCAGGACAGGGGAGTACGAGCAGTACTTC. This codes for CASRTGEYEQYF.

Written as DNA, the CDR3 is TGTGCCAGCAGCTCGAGGGGAACACAGGGTCTCGGTGAAAAACTGTTTTTT. This encodes CASSSRGTQGLGEKLFF. The chain is built from TRBV13 and TRBJ1-4; a weak D match, TRBD1 (6 bases). The CDR3 has 17 residues. The germline V gene has CDR1 PRHDT and CDR2 FYEKMQ (reference sequence). V lost 4 bases, J lost 7 bases, and 22 bases lay in between.

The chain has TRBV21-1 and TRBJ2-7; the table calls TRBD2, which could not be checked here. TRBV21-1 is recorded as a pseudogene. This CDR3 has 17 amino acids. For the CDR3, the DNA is TGTGCCAGCAGCAGGGGTACTAGCGGGTACAACTCCTACGAGCAGTACTTC. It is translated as CASSRGTSGYNSYEQYF.

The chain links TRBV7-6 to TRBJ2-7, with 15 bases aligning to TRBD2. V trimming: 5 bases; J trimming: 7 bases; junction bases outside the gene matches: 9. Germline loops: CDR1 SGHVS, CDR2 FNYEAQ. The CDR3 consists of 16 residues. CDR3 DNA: TGTGCCAGCAGCCGTACCGGGACTAGCGGGGGGACGGAGCAGTACTTC. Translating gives CASSRTGTSGGTEQYF.

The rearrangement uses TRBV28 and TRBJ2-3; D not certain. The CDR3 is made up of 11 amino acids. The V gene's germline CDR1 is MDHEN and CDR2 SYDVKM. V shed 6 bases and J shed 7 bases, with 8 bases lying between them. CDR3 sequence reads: CASSSSYTQYF. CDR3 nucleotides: TGTGCCAGCAGCTCAAGCTATACGCAGTATTTT.

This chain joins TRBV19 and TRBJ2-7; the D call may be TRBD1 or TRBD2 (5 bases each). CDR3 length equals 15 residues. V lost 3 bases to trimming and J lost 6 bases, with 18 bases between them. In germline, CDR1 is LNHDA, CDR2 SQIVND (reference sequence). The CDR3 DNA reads TGTGCCAGTAGTATGATGGGGGACCCAGGGACCGAGCAGTACTTC. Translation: CASSMMGDPGTEQYF.

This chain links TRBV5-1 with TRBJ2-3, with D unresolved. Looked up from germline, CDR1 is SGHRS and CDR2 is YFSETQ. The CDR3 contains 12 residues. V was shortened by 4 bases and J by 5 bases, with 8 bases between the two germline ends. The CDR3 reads CASSPDRDTQYF. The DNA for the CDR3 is TGCGCCAGCAGCCCCGACCGAGATACGCAGTATTTT.